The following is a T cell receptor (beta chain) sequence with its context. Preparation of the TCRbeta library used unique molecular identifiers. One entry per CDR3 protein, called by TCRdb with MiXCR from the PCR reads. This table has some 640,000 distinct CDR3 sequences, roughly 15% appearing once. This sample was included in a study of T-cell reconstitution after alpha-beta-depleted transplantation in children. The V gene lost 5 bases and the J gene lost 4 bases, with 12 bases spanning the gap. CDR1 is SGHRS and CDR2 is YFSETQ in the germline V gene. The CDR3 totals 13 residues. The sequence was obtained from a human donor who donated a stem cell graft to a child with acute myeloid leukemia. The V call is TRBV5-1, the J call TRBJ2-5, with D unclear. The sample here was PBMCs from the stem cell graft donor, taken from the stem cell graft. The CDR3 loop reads CASRPRAVETQYF. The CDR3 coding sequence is TGCGCCAGCAGACCCCGCGCCGTAGAGACCCAGTACTTC. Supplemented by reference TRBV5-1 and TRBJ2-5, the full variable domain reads KAGVTQTPRYLIKTRGQQVTLSCSPISGHRSVSWYQQTPGQGLQFLFEYFSETQRNKGNFPGRFSGRQFSNSRSEMNVSTLELGDSALYLCASRPRAVETQYFGPGTRLLVL.